The 16 T cell receptor beta chains below come from one sample, sequenced in a study of blood T cell repertoires in COVID-19. Method: immunoSEQ multiplex PCR; TCRdb's copy keeps in-frame clones and lacks some. The sample lists roughly 80,000 clones, around 80% occurring once. Sequenced: peripheral blood. The receptors originated from an elderly man with acute or convalescent COVID-19.

The count of this clone is one. The chain couples TRBV18 to TRBJ1-1; 8 bases are a match to TRBD1. Trimming removed 5 bases from V and 5 bases from J; junction bases left unmatched: 10. CDR3 length: 15 residues. Germline CDR1 reads KGHSH; CDR2 reads LQKENI. CDR3 nucleotide sequence: TGTGCCAGCTCAGCAAACGACAGGGGAGAGACTGAAGCTTTCTTT. It yields the protein CASSANDRGETEAFF. The variable domain in full, with the rest retrieved from reference TRBV18 and TRBJ1-1, is NAGVMQNPRHLVRRRGQEARLRCSPMKGHSHVYWYRQLPEEGLKFMVYLQKENIIDESGMPKERFSAEFPKEGPSILRIQQVVRGDSAAYFCASSANDRGETEAFFGQGTRLTVV.

The chain employs TRBV5-6 and TRBJ1-2, with 7 bases aligning to TRBD1. This CDR3 contains 12 residues. CDR1 is SGHDT, CDR2 YYEEEE, per germline. Trimming took 4 bases from V and 7 from J; bases not matched to a gene: 4. In DNA, the CDR3 is TGTGCCAGCAGCAGGACAGGCCGTGGCTACACCTTC. This gives the protein CASSRTGRGYTF.

This chain connects TRBV19 to TRBJ2-7; 10 bases are shared with TRBD1. CDR3 length: 16 residues. V gave up 4 bases and J gave up 5 bases; unmatched junction bases: 11. Germline lookup yields CDR1 LNHDA and CDR2 SQIVND (reference sequence). The CDR3 protein is CASSTPGGDRGNEQYF. DNA of the CDR3: TGTGCCAGTAGTACCCCCGGCGGGGACAGGGGAAACGAGCAGTACTTC. Based on the CDR3 plus reference TRBV19 and TRBJ2-7, the full variable domain is DGGITQSPKYLFRKEGQNVTLSCEQNLNHDAMYWYRQDPGQGLRLIYYSQIVNDFQKGDIAEGYSVSREKKESFPLTVTSAQKNPTAFYLCASSTPGGDRGNEQYFGPGTRLTVT.

This chain links TRBV4-1 with TRBJ1-2; 10 bases are shared with TRBD1. Trimming removed 0 bases from V and 4 bases from J; junction bases left unmatched: 5. Germline CDR1 and CDR2: MGHRA and YSYEKL. This CDR3 is 16 amino acids long. The CDR3 loop is CASSQEGTGVSYGYTF. As DNA, the CDR3 is TGCGCCAGCAGCCAAGAAGGGACAGGGGTTAGCTATGGCTACACCTTC.

The chain combines TRBV5-4 with TRBJ2-6; 7 bases map to TRBD2. Germline V lookup: CDR1 SGHNT, CDR2 YYREEE (reference sequence). The CDR3 runs to 17 residues. V shed 4 bases and J 1 base; nucleotides not matched to a gene: 8. This CDR3 is CASSPGLVQSGANVLTF. CDR3 sequence (DNA): TGTGCCAGCAGCCCAGGACTAGTCCAATCTGGGGCCAACGTCCTGACTTTC.

This rearrangement joins TRBV9 to TRBJ1-2, with TRBD1 matching over 7 bases. Germline values: CDR1 SGDLS, CDR2 YYNGEE. The length of the CDR3 is 14 residues. Trimming took 0 bases from V and 3 from J; bases not matched to a gene: 2. In DNA form, the CDR3 reads TGTGCCAGCAGCGTAGAAACAGGGGACTATGGCTACACCTTC. This translates into CASSVETGDYGYTF.

The chain carries TRBV6-6 and TRBJ1-5; 10 nucleotides line up with TRBD1. The CDR3 runs to 16 residues. The germline V gene has CDR1 MNHNY and CDR2 SVGAGI (reference sequence). Germline trimming cut 4 bases from V and 5 bases from J; bases unmatched to any gene: 8. CDR3 sequence (DNA): TGTGCCAGCAGTTCCCCGGACAGGGGGAACCATCAGCCCCAGCATTTT. It is translated as CASSSPDRGNHQPQHF.

The gene calls are TRBV6-5 and TRBJ1-2; TRBD1 might be the D (6 bases). Germline V CDR1 and CDR2: MNHEY, SVGAGI. This CDR3 comprises 13 residues. CDR3: CGTLGGPNYGYTF. The CDR3 DNA reads TGTGGGACTTTAGGGGGTCCTAACTATGGCTACACCTTC.

The rearrangement joins TRBV3-1 (or the pseudogene TRBV3-2) to TRBJ1-3; D call uncertain. The CDR3 is made up of 16 amino acids. V was clipped by 0 bases and J by 0 bases, with 9 bases between them. The V gene's germline CDR1 is LGHDT and CDR2 YNNKEL (reference sequence). CDR3 amino acids: CASSQDPGNSGNTIYF. In DNA, the CDR3 is TGTGCCAGCAGCCAAGACCCGGGTAACTCTGGAAACACCATATATTTT.

The chain combines TRBV27 with TRBJ1-6, with no clear D. In germline, CDR1 is MNHEY, CDR2 SMNVEV (reference sequence). V lost 6 bases, J lost 4 bases, and 10 bases lay in between. The CDR3 has 14 amino acids. The CDR3 DNA is TGTGCCAGCAGGTTAGAGGGTTATAATTCACCCCTCCACTTT. Translated, it gives CASRLEGYNSPLHF.

The rearrangement uses TRBV10-3 and TRBJ1-1, with unresolved D. This CDR3 region has 13 residues. The germline V and J ends were trimmed by 10 bases and 5 bases, with 17 bases remaining between them. CDR1 is ENHRY, CDR2 SYGVKD, per germline. CDR3: CATKPPSRTEAFF. In DNA, the CDR3 is TGTGCCACAAAACCGCCGAGTCGGACTGAAGCTTTCTTT.

The genes are TRBV7-6 and TRBJ2-6; D gene ambiguous. The CDR3 contains 15 residues. In germline, CDR1 is SGHVS, CDR2 FNYEAQ. Trimming took off 1 base at V and 0 bases at J, with 4 bases between the two ends. CDR3 sequence reads: CASSLVSSGANVLTF. The CDR3 nucleotides read TGTGCCAGCAGCTTAGTTAGCTCTGGGGCCAACGTCCTGACTTTC.

The V gene is TRBV7-2, the J gene TRBJ2-3; D is uncertain. Between the trimmed V and J ends, which lost 0 bases and 1 base, there was a span of 17 bases. Germline CDR1 and CDR2: SGHTA and FQGNSA. CDR3 length: 18 residues. CDR3 sequence (DNA): TGTGCCAGCAGCTTAGCCCTTTTCGGAGAGAGTCGCACAGATACGCAGTATTTT. This codes for CASSLALFGESRTDTQYF.

This chain connects TRBV7-9 to TRBJ1-2, with D unresolved. V gave up 1 base and J gave up 5 bases, with 11 bases separating them. CDR1 is SEHNR and CDR2 is FQNEAQ in the germline V gene (reference sequence). The CDR3 spans 14 residues. CDR3 loop: CASSLEAAVYGYTF. In nucleotides, the CDR3 is TGTGCCAGCAGCTTAGAGGCGGCGGTATATGGCTACACCTTC.

J is TRBJ1-2 and V is TRBV30; weak D call: TRBD1 (5 bases). Germline-derived CDR1 and CDR2 are GTSNPN and SVGIG (reference sequence). The CDR3 has 13 amino acids. V dropped 8 bases and J dropped 9 bases, with 22 bases sitting between them. The CDR3 DNA follows: TGTGCCGGCCAGGGTGAGTCGGGGAGGAGCTACACCTTC. It is translated as CAGQGESGRSYTF.

The chain has TRBV18 and TRBJ1-6; 8 bases align to TRBD1. The germline CDR1 and CDR2 sequences are KGHSH and LQKENI. There are 15 residues in the CDR3. V dropped 2 bases and J dropped 8; count of bases not matched to a gene: 5. The CDR3 DNA reads TGTGCCAGCTCACCAGGACAGGGAAGGGATTCACCCCTCCACTTT. It translates to CASSPGQGRDSPLHF.